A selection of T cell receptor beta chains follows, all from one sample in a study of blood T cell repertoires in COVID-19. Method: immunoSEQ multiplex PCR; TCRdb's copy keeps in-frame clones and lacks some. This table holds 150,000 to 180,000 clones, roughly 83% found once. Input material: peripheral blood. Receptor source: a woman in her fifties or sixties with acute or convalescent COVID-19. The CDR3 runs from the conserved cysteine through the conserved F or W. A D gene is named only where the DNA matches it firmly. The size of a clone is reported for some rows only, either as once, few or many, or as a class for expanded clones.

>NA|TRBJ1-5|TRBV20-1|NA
CSASPGDNQPQHF
TGCAGTGCTAGTCCGGGAGACAATCAGCCCCAGCATTTT
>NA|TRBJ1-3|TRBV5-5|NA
CASSLTGFSGNTIYF
TGTGCCAGCAGTCTGACGGGTTTCTCTGGAAACACCATATATTTT
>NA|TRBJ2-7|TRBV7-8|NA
CASSLLEGAYEQYF
TGTGCCAGCAGCTTATTGGAGGGGGCGTACGAGCAGTACTTC
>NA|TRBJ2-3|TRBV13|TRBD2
CASSLGGGAPDTQYF
TGTGCCAGCAGCTTAGGCGGGGGGGCTCCGGATACGCAGTATTTT
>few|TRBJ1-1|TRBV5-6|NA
CASSFNRLNTEAFF
TGTGCCAGCAGCTTTAACAGGCTGAACACTGAAGCTTTCTTT
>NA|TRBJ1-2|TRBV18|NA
CASSPRNSLEGVGYTF
TGTGCCAGCTCACCACGTAATTCTCTAGAAGGGGTCGGCTACACCTTC
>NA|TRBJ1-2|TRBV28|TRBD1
CASSSSRQGRYGYTF
TGTGCCAGCAGTTCGTCCCGACAGGGAAGGTATGGCTACACCTTC
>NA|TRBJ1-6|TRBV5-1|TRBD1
CASSLGTGADNSPLHF
TGCGCCAGCAGCTTGGGGACAGGGGCGGATAATTCACCCCTCCACTTT
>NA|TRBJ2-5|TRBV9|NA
CASSVGTYQETQYF
TGTGCCAGCAGCGTTGGGACTTACCAAGAGACCCAGTACTTC
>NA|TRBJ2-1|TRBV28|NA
CASSPLTGTYNEQFF
TGTGCCAGCAGTCCCCTCACAGGGACCTACAATGAGCAGTTCTTC
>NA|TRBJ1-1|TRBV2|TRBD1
CASNPGTGFFF
TGTGCCAGCAATCCCGGGACAGGTTTTTTCTTT
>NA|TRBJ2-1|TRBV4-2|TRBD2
CASSQVGRDYDEQFF
TGTGCCAGCAGCCAAGTGGGCCGGGACTACGATGAGCAGTTCTTC
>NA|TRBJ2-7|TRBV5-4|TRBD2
CASSLGSGAAYEQYF
TGTGCCAGCAGCTTGGGTAGCGGGGCCGCCTACGAGCAGTACTTC
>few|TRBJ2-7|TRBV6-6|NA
CASSYDYQDEQYF
TGTGCCAGCAGTTATGACTATCAGGACGAGCAGTACTTC
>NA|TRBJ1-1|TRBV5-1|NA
CASTRGGSPSNTEAFF
TGCGCCAGCACCCGGGGTGGTAGTCCGAGCAATACTGAAGCTTTCTTT
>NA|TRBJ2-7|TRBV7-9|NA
CASSSRQDKQYF
TGTGCCAGCAGCTCCCGACAGGATAAGCAGTACTTC
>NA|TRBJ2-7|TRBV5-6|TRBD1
CASSPALRDRGHEQYF
TGTGCCAGCAGCCCCGCGCTCCGGGACAGGGGTCACGAGCAGTACTTC
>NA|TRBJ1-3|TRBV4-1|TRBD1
CASSLGTGVIGNTIYF
TGCGCCAGCAGCCTTGGGACAGGGGTTATCGGAAACACCATATATTTT
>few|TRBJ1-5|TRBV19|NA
CASSIYQGGSSNQPQHF
TGTGCCAGTAGTATCTATCAGGGAGGATCTAGCAATCAGCCCCAGCATTTT
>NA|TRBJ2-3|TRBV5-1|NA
CASSPQVQGADTQYF
TGCGCCAGCAGCCCCCAAGTACAAGGGGCAGATACGCAGTATTTT
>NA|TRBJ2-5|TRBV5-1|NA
CASSSGPGERETQYF
TGCGCCAGCAGCAGTGGCCCCGGGGAGAGGGAGACCCAGTACTTC
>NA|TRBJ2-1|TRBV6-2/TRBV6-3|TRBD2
CASSSIGLAGLRNEQFF
TGTGCCAGCAGTTCAATAGGACTAGCGGGGCTCAGAAATGAGCAGTTCTTC
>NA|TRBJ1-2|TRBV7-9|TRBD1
CASSSTPGQGNYGYTF
TGTGCCAGCAGTTCCACCCCGGGACAGGGAAACTATGGCTACACCTTC
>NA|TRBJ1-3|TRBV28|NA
CASSPIYGTHSGNTIYF
TGTGCCAGCAGTCCGATCTACGGGACTCACTCTGGAAACACCATATATTTT
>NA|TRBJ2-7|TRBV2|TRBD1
CASTPNEGAREQYF
TGTGCCAGCACCCCAAATGAGGGGGCGCGTGAGCAGTACTTC
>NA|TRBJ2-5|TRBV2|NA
CASSVRVGETQYF
TGTGCCAGCAGTGTGAGGGTTGGGGAGACCCAGTACTTC
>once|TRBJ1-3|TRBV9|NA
CASSVGPSRAAGNTIYF
TGTGCCAGCAGCGTAGGACCATCGCGGGCTGCTGGAAACACCATATATTTT
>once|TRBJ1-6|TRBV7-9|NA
CASSQMGPSNSPLHF
TGTGCCAGCAGTCAAATGGGGCCTTCTAATTCACCCCTCCACTTT
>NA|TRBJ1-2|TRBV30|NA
CAWNSRARGNYGYTF
TGTGCCTGGAACTCTAGGGCCAGAGGGAACTATGGCTACACCTTC
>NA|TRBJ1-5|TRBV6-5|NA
CASSPGGYSNQPQHF
TGTGCCAGCAGTCCCGGGGGTTATAGCAATCAGCCCCAGCATTTT
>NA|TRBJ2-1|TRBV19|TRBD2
CASGPGLASFLLYNEQFF
TGTGCCAGTGGGCCCGGACTAGCGTCCTTCCTCCTGTACAATGAGCAGTTCTTC
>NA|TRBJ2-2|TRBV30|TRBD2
CAWSWLAGVRSGELFF
TGTGCCTGGAGTTGGCTAGCGGGGGTACGATCCGGGGAGCTGTTTTTT
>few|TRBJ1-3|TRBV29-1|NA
CSAKGAGNTIYF
TGCAGCGCAAAGGGGGCTGGAAACACCATATATTTT
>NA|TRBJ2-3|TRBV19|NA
CASSIGGSSDTQYF
TGTGCCAGTAGTATAGGGGGCTCTTCAGATACGCAGTATTTT
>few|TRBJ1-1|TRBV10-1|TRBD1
CASSRGGGTEAFF
TGCGCCAGCAGCCGAGGGGGCGGCACTGAAGCTTTCTTT
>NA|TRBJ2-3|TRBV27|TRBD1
CASSLGWTGGVGDTQYF
TGTGCCAGCAGTTTAGGTTGGACAGGGGGCGTTGGAGATACGCAGTATTTT
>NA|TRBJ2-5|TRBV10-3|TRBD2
CAIGASGVKETQYF
TGTGCCATCGGCGCTAGCGGGGTGAAAGAGACCCAGTACTTC
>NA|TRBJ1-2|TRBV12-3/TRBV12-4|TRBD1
CASSNRGNGGYTF
TGTGCCAGCAGTAACAGGGGGAATGGTGGCTACACCTTC
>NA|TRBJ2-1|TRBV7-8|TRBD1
CASSLHGQGSSYNEQFF
TGTGCCAGCAGCTTACATGGACAGGGATCATCCTACAATGAGCAGTTCTTC
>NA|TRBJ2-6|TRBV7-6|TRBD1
CASSHEGAPTGANVLTF
TGTGCCAGCAGCCACGAGGGGGCCCCAACTGGGGCCAACGTCCTGACTTTC
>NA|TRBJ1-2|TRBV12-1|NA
CASSTRQNYGYTF
TGTGCCAGCAGCACCCGACAGAACTATGGCTACACCTTC
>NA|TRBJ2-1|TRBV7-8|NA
CASSESGYTYNEQFF
TGTGCCAGCAGCGAGAGCGGCTATACCTACAATGAGCAGTTCTTC
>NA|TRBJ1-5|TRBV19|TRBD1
CASTSQTGTGFNQPQHF
TGTGCCAGTACTTCCCAAACGGGGACAGGATTCAATCAGCCCCAGCATTTT
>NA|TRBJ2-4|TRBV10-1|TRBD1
CASSPDRAVRNIQYF
TGCGCCAGCAGTCCGGACAGGGCGGTGAGAAACATTCAGTACTTC
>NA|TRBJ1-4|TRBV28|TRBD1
CASSRGQHREKLFF
TGTGCCAGCAGCCGGGGACAGCACCGGGAAAAACTGTTTTTT
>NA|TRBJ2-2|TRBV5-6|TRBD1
CASSFGPGTVTGELFF
TGTGCCAGCAGCTTCGGCCCCGGGACAGTCACCGGGGAGCTGTTTTTT
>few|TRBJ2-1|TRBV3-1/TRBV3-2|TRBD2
CASSFRLAGGPVEQFF
TGTGCCAGCAGCTTCAGACTAGCGGGGGGGCCGGTTGAGCAGTTCTTC
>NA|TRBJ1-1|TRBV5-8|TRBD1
CASSWDRGFLMNTEAFF
TGTGCCAGCAGCTGGGACAGGGGGTTTCTAATGAACACTGAAGCTTTCTTT
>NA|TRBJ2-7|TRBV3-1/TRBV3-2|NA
CASSARLPICLDEQYF
TGTGCCAGCAGCGCACGCCTTCCCATTTGTTTAGACGAGCAGTACTTC
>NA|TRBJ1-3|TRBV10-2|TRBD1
CASSGSSGQAAGNTIYF
TGCGCCAGCAGTGGGTCGAGTGGACAGGCCGCCGGAAACACCATATATTTT
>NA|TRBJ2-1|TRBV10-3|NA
CAISEGGNEQFF
TGTGCCATCAGTGAGGGAGGCAATGAGCAGTTCTTC
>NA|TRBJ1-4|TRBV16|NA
CASSAPGSGEKLFF
TGTGCCAGCAGCGCACCAGGAAGCGGTGAAAAACTGTTTTTT
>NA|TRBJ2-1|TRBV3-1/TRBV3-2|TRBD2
CASSHDRETSPSNEQFF
TGTGCCAGCAGCCACGATAGGGAGACTAGCCCATCCAATGAGCAGTTCTTC